The clone carrying this T cell receptor beta chain was recorded a few times. The source material, RNA transcripts, was used to amplify TCR beta CDR3 regions. The HTBI primer set was used in a first-round RT-PCR of the TCR CDR3. TCRdb used MiXCR to reprocess the multiplex PCR reads, holding one entry per CDR3 protein. The sample lists 370,000 or so distinct CDR3 sequences, 20% to 30% occurring once. The source of the sample is a study of T cells in Graves' hyperthyroidism and ophthalmopathy. Study at large: The blood sample was taken at first diagnosis, before treatment began.

Lactation, pregnancy, other autoimmune disease or uncontrolled infection excluded patients. Trimming shortened V by 8 bases and J by 4 bases, and 14 bases separated the two germline ends. Germline-derived CDR1 and CDR2 are SEHNR and FQNEAQ (reference sequence). The CDR3 has 14 amino acids. The sequencing sample was made of blood. The chain employs TRBV7-9 and TRBJ2-2, with D perhaps TRBD1 (6 bases). This clonotype was obtained from a man aged 50 to 59 with Graves' hyperthyroidism. CDR3 coding DNA: TGTGCCAGCGGTGAACAGGGCGGCACCGGGGAGCTGTTTTTT. It translates to CASGEQGGTGELFF.